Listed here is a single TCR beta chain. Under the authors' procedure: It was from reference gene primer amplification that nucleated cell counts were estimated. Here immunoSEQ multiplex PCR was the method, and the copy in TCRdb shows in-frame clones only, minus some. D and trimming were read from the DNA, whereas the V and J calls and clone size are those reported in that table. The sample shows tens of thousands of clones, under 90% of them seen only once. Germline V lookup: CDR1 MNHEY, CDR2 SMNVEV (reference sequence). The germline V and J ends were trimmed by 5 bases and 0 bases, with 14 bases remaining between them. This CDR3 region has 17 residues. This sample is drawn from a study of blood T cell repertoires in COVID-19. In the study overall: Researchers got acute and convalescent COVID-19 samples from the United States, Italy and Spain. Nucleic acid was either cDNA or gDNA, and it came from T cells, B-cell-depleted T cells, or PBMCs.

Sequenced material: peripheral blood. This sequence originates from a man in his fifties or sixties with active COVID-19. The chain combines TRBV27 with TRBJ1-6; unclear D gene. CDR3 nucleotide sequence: TGTGCCAGCAGTACCTCGACATTGAGCTCCTATAATTCACCCCTCCACTTT. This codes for CASSTSTLSSYNSPLHF.